The clone carrying this T cell receptor beta chain has a handful of counts. Its antigen is unidentified. This sample is drawn from a study of vaccination effects on CD4 cells after COVID-19. General study results and limits: Whether induced by infection or by vaccine, clones showed marked clonal contraction late after vaccination.

Following culture for nine to ten days, CD4+ T cells were isolated. Testing of the vaccine recipients showed negative nucleocapsid antibodies and no prior SARS-CoV-2 infection. In the cultures, half the medium was exchanged for IL-2 medium on days 3 and 7. Sequenced by immunoSEQ multiplex PCR; TCRdb stores in-frame clones only, minus some. The table shows tens of thousands of clones, with over 65% occurring only once. The CDR3 has 13 amino acids. Trimming pared 1 base from V and 5 bases from J, leaving 6 bases between. Germline lookup yields CDR1 MGHRA and CDR2 YSYEKL. The source of this sequence is a human donor who received a COVID-19 vaccine. The source was CD4+ T cells from PBMCs cultured without peptide, collected before COVID-19 vaccination. The chain has TRBV4-1 and TRBJ1-5; D unresolved. CDR3 DNA sequence: TGCGCCAGCAGCCAAGTTACCGATCAGCCCCAGCATTTT. Encoded protein: CASSQVTDQPQHF.